These T cell receptor beta chains were read from a single sample in a study of control samples from healthy donors and cancer patients. The data were produced by immunoSEQ multiplex PCR, yet TCRdb's version contains in-frame clones alone and is incomplete. This repertoire shows 150,000 to 200,000 clones, roughly 91% found once; its top ten account for around 1.5%. The material sequenced was blood. These receptors were obtained from a woman in her twenties or thirties in good health. The CDR3 runs from the conserved cysteine through the conserved F or W. Each record gives: D gene, clone size, V gene, J gene, CDR3 protein, CDR3 DNA. The D gene is left open where the match is weak. Clone size appears in some rows only: once, few, many, or a class for an expanded clone.

TRBD1	.	TRBV4-1	TRBJ1-2	CASSQVQGAGGYTF	TGCGCCAGCAGCCAAGTACAGGGGGCCGGTGGCTACACCTTC
.	.	TRBV27	TRBJ2-7	CASSSRTGAQYF	TGTGCCAGCAGTTCACGAACAGGAGCGCAGTACTTC
TRBD1	.	TRBV7-8	TRBJ1-1	CASSKGTGTEAFF	TGTGCCAGCAGCAAAGGGACAGGCACTGAAGCTTTCTTT
.	.	TRBV2	TRBJ1-5	CASSADGYSNQPQHF	TGTGCCAGCAGTGCCGACGGATATAGCAATCAGCCCCAGCATTTT
TRBD1	.	TRBV29-1	TRBJ2-5	CSADRGSQETQYF	TGCAGCGCCGACAGGGGAAGTCAAGAGACCCAGTACTTC
TRBD1	.	TRBV6-4	TRBJ2-3	CASSDSFGTGADTQYF	TGTGCCAGCAGTGACTCCTTCGGGACAGGGGCAGATACGCAGTATTTT
TRBD2	.	TRBV7-9	TRBJ2-5	CASSLLAGETQYF	TGTGCCAGCAGCCTACTAGCGGGAGAGACCCAGTACTTC
TRBD1	.	TRBV6-6	TRBJ2-1	CASRSWGQGYEQFF	TGTGCCAGCCGGTCATGGGGACAGGGGTATGAGCAGTTCTTC
.	.	TRBV11-2	TRBJ2-7	CASSLQGYEQYF	TGTGCCAGCAGCCTCCAGGGGTACGAGCAGTACTTC
.	once	TRBV6-2/TRBV6-3	TRBJ2-7	CASSPRRGAYEQYF	TGTGCCAGCAGTCCCCGGAGGGGGGCCTACGAGCAGTACTTC
TRBD2	once	TRBV11-1	TRBJ2-1	CASSGTSVYNEQFF	TGTGCCAGCTCCGGGACTAGCGTATACAATGAGCAGTTCTTC
.	.	TRBV6-1	TRBJ1-1	CASSEGGSTEAFF	TGTGCCAGCAGTGAAGGGGGGAGCACTGAAGCTTTCTTT
TRBD1	.	TRBV19	TRBJ1-3	CASRTGRGNTIYF	TGTGCCAGTAGGACAGGGCGAGGAAACACCATATATTTT
.	.	TRBV5-1	TRBJ1-1	CASKGGRSVGNTEAFF	TGCGCCAGCAAAGGAGGGCGAAGTGTCGGGAACACTGAAGCTTTCTTT
.	.	TRBV7-3	TRBJ1-1	CASSLGAATEAFF	TGTGCCAGCAGCTTAGGGGCGGCCACTGAAGCTTTCTTT
TRBD1	.	TRBV11-2	TRBJ2-7	CASSVGTGDNYEQYF	TGTGCCAGCAGCGTCGGGACAGGCGATAACTACGAGCAGTACTTC
TRBD2	.	TRBV11-3	TRBJ2-7	CASRSSGAYEQYF	TGTGCCAGCAGATCTAGCGGAGCCTACGAGCAGTACTTC
.	.	TRBV28	TRBJ1-2	CASSLQGSYGYTF	TGTGCCAGCAGTTTACAGGGCTCCTATGGCTACACCTTC
TRBD2	.	TRBV5-4	TRBJ2-1	CASSLKTLAGGHNEQFF	TGTGCCAGCAGCTTGAAGACACTAGCGGGAGGGCACAATGAGCAGTTCTTC
TRBD1	.	TRBV5-1	TRBJ1-4	CASSRQGAEEKLFF	TGCGCCAGCAGCCGACAGGGGGCAGAAGAAAAACTGTTTTTT
.	.	TRBV5-4	TRBJ2-5	CASSSKRQAGETQYF	TGTGCCAGCAGCTCGAAAAGACAGGCGGGGGAGACCCAGTACTTC
TRBD1	.	TRBV7-2	TRBJ2-1	CASSLGQGGYNEQFF	TGTGCCAGCAGCCTGGGACAGGGGGGATACAATGAGCAGTTCTTC
TRBD1	.	TRBV7-2	TRBJ1-1	CASSPTDRGHTNTEAFF	TGTGCCAGCAGCCCAACTGACAGGGGGCATACGAACACTGAAGCTTTCTTT
TRBD2	once	TRBV6-4	TRBJ2-1	CASSSGTSREQFF	TGTGCCAGCAGTTCCGGGACTAGTCGTGAGCAGTTCTTC
.	.	TRBV30	TRBJ1-2	CAWSRQINGYTF	TGTGCCTGGAGTCGACAGATCAATGGCTACACCTTC
.	once	TRBV28	TRBJ1-1	CASSRFGVNTEAFF	TGTGCCAGCAGTCGGTTCGGAGTGAACACTGAAGCTTTCTTT
TRBD1	.	TRBV11-3	TRBJ1-2	CASSSGTGGYTF	TGTGCCAGCAGCTCCGGGACAGGGGGCTACACCTTC
TRBD2	.	TRBV6-2/TRBV6-3	TRBJ2-4	CASSRGGKNIQYF	TGTGCCAGCAGTCGGGGGGGCAAAAACATTCAGTACTTC
.	.	TRBV4-1	TRBJ2-1	CASSQFPESSYNEQFF	TGCGCCAGCAGCCAATTTCCAGAGAGCTCCTACAATGAGCAGTTCTTC
TRBD2	.	TRBV11-2	TRBJ2-2	CASSLSSGSLGTGELFF	TGTGCCAGCAGCTTATCTAGCGGGAGCCTAGGAACCGGGGAGCTGTTTTTT
.	once	TRBV6-1	TRBJ1-6	CASSEGGSSYNSPLHF	TGTGCCAGCAGTGAAGGGGGAAGCTCCTATAATTCACCCCTCCACTTT